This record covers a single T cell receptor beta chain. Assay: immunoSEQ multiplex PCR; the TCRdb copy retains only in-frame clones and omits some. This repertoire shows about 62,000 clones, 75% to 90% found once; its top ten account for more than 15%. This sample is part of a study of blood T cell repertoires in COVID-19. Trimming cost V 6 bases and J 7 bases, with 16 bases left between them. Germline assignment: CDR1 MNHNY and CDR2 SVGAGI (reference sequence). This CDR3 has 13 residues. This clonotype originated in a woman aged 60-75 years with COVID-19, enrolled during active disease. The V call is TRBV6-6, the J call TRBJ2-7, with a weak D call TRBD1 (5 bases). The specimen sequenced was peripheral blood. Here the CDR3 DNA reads TGTGCCAGCAGCACAATAGACAGTCAGGAGCAGTACTTC. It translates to CASSTIDSQEQYF.